This TCR beta chain came from a study of T cells in women clearing cervical HPV infection. Study-level information: Cases were women with histologically confirmed HPV16-related CIN3 or worse, including 2 invasive cancers. Case blood drawn at lesion detection; control blood after infection cleared.

V shed 5 bases, J shed 1 base, and the junction held 11 bases outside the gene matches. This CDR3 is 18 amino acids long. Germline V lookup: CDR1 LNHDA, CDR2 SQIVND (reference sequence). Details on this clone: The read halts 3 residues ahead of the CDR3 end, with the missing end drawn from the germline J gene.

Profiled with immunoSEQ multiplex PCR; TCRdb holds only in-frame clones, not every one. The specimen's table records 28,000 or so clones. Input material: blood buffy coat. The chain recombines TRBV19 with TRBJ2-6; TRBD1 aligns across 7 bases. The sequence derives from a woman aged 18-70 years with a cervical HPV16 infection that either progressed to CIN3+ or cleared (not recorded which). The covered CDR3 bases are TGTGCCAGTAGTGAAACGGGGACAGCCATTTCTGGGGCCAACGTC. Residues: CASSETGTAISGANV. The whole CDR3 is CASSETGTAISGANVLTF.